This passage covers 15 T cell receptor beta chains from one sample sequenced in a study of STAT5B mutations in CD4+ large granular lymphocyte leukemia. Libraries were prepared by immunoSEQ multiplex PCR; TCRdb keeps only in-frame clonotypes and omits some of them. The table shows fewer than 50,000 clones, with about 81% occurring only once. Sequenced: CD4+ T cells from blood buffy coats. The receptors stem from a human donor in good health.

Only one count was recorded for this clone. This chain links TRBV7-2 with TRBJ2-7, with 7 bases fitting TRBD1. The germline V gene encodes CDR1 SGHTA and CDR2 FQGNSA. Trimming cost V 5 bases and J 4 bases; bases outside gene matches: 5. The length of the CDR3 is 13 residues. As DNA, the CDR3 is TGTGCCAGCAGCCCCGGGACAGAATACGAGCAGTACTTC. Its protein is CASSPGTEYEQYF.

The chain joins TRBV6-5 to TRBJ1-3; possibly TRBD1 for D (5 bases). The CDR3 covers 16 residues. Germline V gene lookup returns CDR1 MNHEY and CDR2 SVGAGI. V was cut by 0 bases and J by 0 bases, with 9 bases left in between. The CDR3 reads CASSYSSGGSGNTIYF. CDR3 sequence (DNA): TGTGCCAGCAGTTACTCTTCGGGGGGCTCTGGAAACACCATATATTTT.

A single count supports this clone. CDR3 DNA: TGTGCCAGCTCACCGGGACTAGCGGGGGGGCCCATGGACAATGAGCAGTTCTTC. It yields the protein CASSPGLAGGPMDNEQFF. The chain recombines TRBV18 with TRBJ2-1; 16 bases are shared with TRBD2. The CDR3 extends over 18 amino acids. CDR1 KGHSH and CDR2 LQKENI come from the germline V gene. V lost 3 bases and J lost 5; bases outside the gene matches: 7.

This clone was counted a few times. CDR3 sequence (DNA): TGCAGCGTTTCGACGACAGGGGAGTTCGACACCTTC. Translating gives CSVSTTGEFDTF. This sequence joins TRBV29-1 and TRBJ1-2; TRBD1 matches at 8 bases. The CDR3 has 12 residues. Germline CDR1 SQVTM, CDR2 ANQGSEA. The V and J ends lost 5 bases and 12 bases, in that order; junction bases with no gene match: 11.

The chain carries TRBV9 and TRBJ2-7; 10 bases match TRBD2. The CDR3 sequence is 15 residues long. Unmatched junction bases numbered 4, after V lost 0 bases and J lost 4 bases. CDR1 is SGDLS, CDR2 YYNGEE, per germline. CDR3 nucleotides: TGTGCCAGCAGCGTAGCGCTAGCGGGAGTATACGAGCAGTACTTC. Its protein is CASSVALAGVYEQYF. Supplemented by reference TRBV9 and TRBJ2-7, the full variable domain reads DSGVTQTPKHLITATGQRVTLRCSPRSGDLSVYWYQQSLDQGLQFLIQYYNGEERAKGNILERFSAQQFPDLHSELNLSSLELGDSALYFCASSVALAGVYEQYFGPGTRLTVT.

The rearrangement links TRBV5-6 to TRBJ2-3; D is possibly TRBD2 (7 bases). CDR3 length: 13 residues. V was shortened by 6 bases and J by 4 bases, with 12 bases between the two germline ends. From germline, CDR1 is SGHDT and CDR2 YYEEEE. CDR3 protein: CASKGGAPDTQYF. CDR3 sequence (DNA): TGTGCCAGCAAAGGGGGGGCCCCAGATACGCAGTATTTT.

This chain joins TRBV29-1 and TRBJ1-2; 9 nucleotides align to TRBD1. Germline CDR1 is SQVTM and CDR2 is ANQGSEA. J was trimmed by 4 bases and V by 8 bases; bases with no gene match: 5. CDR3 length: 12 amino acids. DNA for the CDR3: TGCAGCACGGGACAGGGTGGCTATGGCTACACCTTC. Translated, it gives CSTGQGGYGYTF.

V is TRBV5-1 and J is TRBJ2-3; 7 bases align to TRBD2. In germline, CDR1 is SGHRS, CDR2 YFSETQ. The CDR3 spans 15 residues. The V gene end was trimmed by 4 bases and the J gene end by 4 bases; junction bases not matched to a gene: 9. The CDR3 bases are TGCGCCAGCAGCGGGGGGAGGGACTACCCAGATACGCAGTATTTT. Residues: CASSGGRDYPDTQYF.

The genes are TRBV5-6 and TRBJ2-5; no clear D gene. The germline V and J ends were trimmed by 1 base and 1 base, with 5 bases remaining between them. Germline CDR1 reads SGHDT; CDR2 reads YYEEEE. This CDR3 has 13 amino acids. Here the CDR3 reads CASSLWPQETQYF. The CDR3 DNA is TGTGCCAGCAGCTTGTGGCCCCAAGAGACCCAGTACTTC.

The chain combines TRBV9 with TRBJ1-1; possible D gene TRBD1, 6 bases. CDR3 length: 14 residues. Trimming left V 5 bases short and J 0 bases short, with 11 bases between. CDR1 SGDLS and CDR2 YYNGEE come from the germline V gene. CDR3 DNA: TGTGCCAGCAGTGCACAGGGAATGAACACTGAAGCTTTCTTT. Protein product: CASSAQGMNTEAFF.

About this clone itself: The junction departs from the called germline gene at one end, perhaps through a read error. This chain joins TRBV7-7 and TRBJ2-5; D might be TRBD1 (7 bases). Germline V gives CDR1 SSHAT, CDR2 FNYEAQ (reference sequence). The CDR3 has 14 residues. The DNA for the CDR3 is TGTGCTAGCAGCAGCAGACCGGGGGACAGTCCCCAGTACTTC. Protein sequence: CASSSRPGDSPQYF.

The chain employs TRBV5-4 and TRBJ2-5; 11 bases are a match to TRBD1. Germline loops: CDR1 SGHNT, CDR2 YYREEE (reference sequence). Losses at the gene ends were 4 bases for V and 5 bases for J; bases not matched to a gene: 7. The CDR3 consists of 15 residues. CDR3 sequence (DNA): TGTGCCAGCAGCACCTGGGACAGGGGGAGGGAGACCCAGTACTTC. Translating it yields CASSTWDRGRETQYF.

The CDR3: CASRPGLAGGGRETQYF. The CDR3 DNA reads as TGTGCCAGCAGACCGGGACTAGCGGGAGGGGGACGAGAGACCCAGTACTTC. The chain combines TRBV2 with TRBJ2-5; 16 nucleotides line up with TRBD2. Germline CDR1 SNHLY, CDR2 FYNNEI. The CDR3 covers 17 residues. J lost 4 bases, V lost 6 bases, and 8 bases had no gene match.

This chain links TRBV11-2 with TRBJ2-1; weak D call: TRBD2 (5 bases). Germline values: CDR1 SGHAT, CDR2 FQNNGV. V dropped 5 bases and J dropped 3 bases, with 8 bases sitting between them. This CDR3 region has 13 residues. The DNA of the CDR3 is TGTGCCAGCAGCAACGACTACTACAATGAGCAGTTCTTC. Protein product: CASSNDYYNEQFF.

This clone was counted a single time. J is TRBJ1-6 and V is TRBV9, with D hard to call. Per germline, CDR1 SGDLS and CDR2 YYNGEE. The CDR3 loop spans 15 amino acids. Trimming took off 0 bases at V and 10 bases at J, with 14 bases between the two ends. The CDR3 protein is CASSVVSGSDSPLHF. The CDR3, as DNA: TGTGCCAGCAGCGTAGTGTCAGGATCAGACTCACCCCTCCACTTT. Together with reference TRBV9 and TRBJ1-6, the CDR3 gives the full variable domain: DSGVTQTPKHLITATGQRVTLRCSPRSGDLSVYWYQQSLDQGLQFLIQYYNGEERAKGNILERFSAQQFPDLHSELNLSSLELGDSALYFCASSVVSGSDSPLHFGNGTRLTVT.